What follows are 7 T cell receptor beta chains derived from one specimen sequenced in a study of OX40 agonist ivuxolimab in advanced cancers. TCRdb's table, derived via immunoSEQ multiplex PCR, lists solely in-frame clones and lacks some. Among some 57,000 clones, less than 85% were seen once, and the ten largest hold approximately 0.57%. The material sequenced was CD4+ or CD8+ T cells sorted from blood, taken in a trial of the OX40 agonist ivuxolimab. These receptors were taken from an adult with an advanced solid tumor such as melanoma, head and neck, liver or kidney cancer.

V usage is TRBV4-1 and J usage is TRBJ2-3, with 8 bases lining up with TRBD2. V shed 0 bases, J shed 3 bases, and the junction held 11 bases outside the gene matches. There are 18 residues in the CDR3. The V gene's germline CDR1 is MGHRA and CDR2 YSYEKL. CDR3 amino acids: CASSQDGPTSGITDTQYF. The CDR3 DNA follows: TGCGCCAGCAGCCAAGATGGGCCTACTAGCGGCATAACAGATACGCAGTATTTT.

The V gene is TRBV18, the J gene TRBJ2-7, with D uncertain. This CDR3 is 13 amino acids long. CDR1 is KGHSH and CDR2 is LQKENI in the germline V gene. V lost 3 bases and J lost 2, with 8 bases in between. The CDR3 nucleotides read TGTGCCAGCTCACCCCCCAGTACCTACGAGCAGTACTTC. It translates to CASSPPSTYEQYF.

The rearrangement joins TRBV19 to TRBJ1-5, with 7 bases that match TRBD1. After removal of 5 bases from V and 3 bases from J, the junction contained 1 base not matched to a gene. CDR1 is LNHDA, CDR2 SQIVND, per germline (reference sequence). This CDR3 spans 13 amino acids. The CDR3 spells CASSDRVNQPQHF. For the CDR3, the DNA is TGTGCCAGTAGTGACAGGGTCAATCAGCCCCAGCATTTT.

This chain connects TRBV9 to TRBJ2-1; 8 bases agree with TRBD1. Looked up from germline, CDR1 is SGDLS and CDR2 is YYNGEE. The CDR3 consists of 15 residues. The trim removed 4 bases at V and 6 bases at J, leaving 9 bases unmatched. The chain's CDR3 is CASSRQGLLGNEQFF. The CDR3 nucleotides are TGTGCCAGCAGCAGACAGGGGCTCCTCGGCAATGAGCAGTTCTTC.

The chain combines TRBV27 with TRBJ2-3; D not certain. Per germline, CDR1 MNHEY and CDR2 SMNVEV (reference sequence). The CDR3 is 14 residues long. V lost 3 bases to trimming and J lost 0 bases, with 7 bases between them. This chain's CDR3 is CASSFSASTDTQYF. In DNA, the CDR3 is TGTGCCAGCAGTTTTTCAGCTAGCACAGATACGCAGTATTTT.

The chain links TRBV4-3 to TRBJ2-1; D gene uncertain. The CDR3 is 16 residues long. V lost 0 bases and J 0 bases, leaving 9 bases between the germline ends. Per the germline V gene, CDR1 is LGHNA and CDR2 is YSLEER. The CDR3 nucleotides are TGCGCCAGCAGCCAAGATCTCAGTAACTCCTACAATGAGCAGTTCTTC. This encodes CASSQDLSNSYNEQFF.

The chain uses TRBV27 and TRBJ2-1; 12 bases are a match to TRBD2. V trimming: 5 bases; J trimming: 8 bases; junction bases outside the gene matches: 10. The length of the CDR3 is 16 residues. Per the germline V gene, CDR1 is MNHEY and CDR2 is SMNVEV (reference sequence). In DNA, the CDR3 is TGTGCCAGCAGTCCCATTTCTAGCGGGAGGGCCCATGAGCAGTTCTTC. This sequence encodes CASSPISSGRAHEQFF.